A single sample gave rise to the 21 T cell receptor beta chains below, sequenced in a study of CD8+CD57+ T cells in acquired aplastic anemia. By flow cytometry, patients selected for sequencing had shown an expansion of CD8+CD57+ cells. It was genomic DNA that served as the template for profiling TCR beta VDJ and CDR3. Using its own MiXCR run on the reads, TCRdb lists one record per CDR3 protein. The table records more than 150,000 distinct CDR3 sequences, under 55% of them present only once. Sequenced sample: sorted CD4+, CD8+, or CD8+CD57+ T cells (not recorded which) from PBMCs. The source is a human donor with aplastic anemia.

J is TRBJ2-7 and V is TRBV19; 7 nucleotides line up with TRBD1. This CDR3 is 14 amino acids long. The junction had 6 bases not matched to a gene; V was cut back by 6 bases and J by 1 base. Germline CDR1 reads LNHDA; CDR2 reads SQIVND (reference sequence). Here the CDR3 reads CASSDRAPSYEQYF. In nucleotides, the CDR3 is TGTGCCAGTAGCGACAGGGCCCCTTCCTACGAGCAGTACTTC. The complete variable domain, with remaining parts taken from reference TRBV19 and TRBJ2-7, reads DGGITQSPKYLFRKEGQNVTLSCEQNLNHDAMYWYRQDPGQGLRLIYYSQIVNDFQKGDIAEGYSVSREKKESFPLTVTSAQKNPTAFYLCASSDRAPSYEQYFGPGTRLTVT.

This clonotype was counted ten times or more. V gene TRBV9 combines with J gene TRBJ2-1, with 7 bases fitting TRBD2. Germline lookup yields CDR1 SGDLS and CDR2 YYNGEE. This CDR3 spans 15 amino acids. The junction had 4 bases not matched to a gene; V was cut back by 0 bases and J by 4 bases. For the CDR3, the DNA is TGTGCCAGCAGCGTAGCGGCTAGCGGATACAATGAGCAGTTCTTC. Translated, it gives CASSVAASGYNEQFF.

In its sample, this clonotype was seen many times. V gene TRBV7-3 combines with J gene TRBJ2-2; D possibly corresponds to TRBD1 (5 bases). This CDR3 contains 15 residues. Trimming shortened V by 2 bases and J by 3 bases, and 10 bases separated the two germline ends. Germline values: CDR1 SGHTA, CDR2 FQGTGA. CDR3: CASSLSRDDTGELFF. Written as DNA, the CDR3 is TGTGCCAGCAGCTTATCCAGGGATGACACCGGGGAGCTGTTTTTT.

This clonotype was counted many times. The chain carries TRBV7-9 and TRBJ2-7; 7 nucleotides agree with TRBD1. This CDR3 is built from 15 residues. V lost 4 bases and J lost 3; bases outside the gene matches: 9. Germline V lookup: CDR1 SEHNR, CDR2 FQNEAQ (reference sequence). CDR3 DNA sequence: TGTGCCAGCAGCTGGGACGGGACAGCTCTCTACGAGCAGTACTTC. It codes for CASSWDGTALYEQYF.

The genes are TRBV5-1 and TRBJ1-1; no clear D. V lost 2 bases, J lost 2 bases, and 7 bases lay in between. CDR3 size: 13 residues. The germline gives CDR1 SGHRS, CDR2 YFSETQ. The CDR3 spells CASSFSLNTEAFF. CDR3 nucleotides: TGCGCCAGCAGCTTTTCCCTAAACACTGAAGCTTTCTTT.

Comments on this clonotype: A much larger clone lies a single base off, so this may be a read error. Because the CDR3 is missing its conserved closing phenylalanine or tryptophan, this is likely a read error. The chain uses TRBV11-2 and TRBJ2-1; tentatively, D is TRBD1 (5 bases). The CDR3 consists of 16 residues. Germline assignment: CDR1 SGHAT and CDR2 FQNNGV. With 4 bases removed from V and 0 bases from J, the gap between germline ends came to 13 bases. CDR3 protein: CASSSLGHYSYNEQFL. The CDR3 coding sequence is TGTGCCAGCAGCTCACTCGGACACTACTCCTACAATGAGCAGTTCCTC.

The V call is TRBV19, the J call TRBJ1-3, with TRBD1 identical over 7 bases. Germline trimming cut 2 bases from V and 2 bases from J; bases unmatched to any gene: 3. The CDR3 contains 15 residues. Germline V gene sequence: CDR1 LNHDA, CDR2 SQIVND (reference sequence). The CDR3 nucleotides are TGTGCCAGTAGTATACCCGGACAGGCTGGAAACACCATATATTTT. Translated, it gives CASSIPGQAGNTIYF.

Only one count was recorded for this clonotype. The chain combines TRBV20-1 with TRBJ1-2; no definite D call. Per the germline V gene, CDR1 is DFQATT and CDR2 is SNEGSKA (reference sequence). The V end lost 0 bases, the J end lost 2 bases, and 10 bases lay between the germline ends. The CDR3 runs 14 residues. CDR3 in amino acids: CSAREAGGNYGYTF. CDR3 DNA: TGCAGTGCTAGAGAGGCCGGCGGGAACTATGGCTACACCTTC.

The V call is TRBV15, the J call TRBJ2-1, with TRBD1 matching 9 bases. CDR3 length equals 16 residues. Germline CDR1 LNHNV, CDR2 YYDKDF (reference sequence). With V trimmed by 5 bases and J by 5 bases, 10 bases remained unmatched. The CDR3 sequence: CATSRFVGQGNNEQFF. The CDR3 nucleotides read TGTGCCACCAGCCGTTTCGTGGGACAGGGAAACAATGAGCAGTTCTTC.

V is TRBV29-1 and J is TRBJ2-3, with a weak D call TRBD2 (6 bases). The CDR3 loop spans 10 amino acids. Trimming stripped 8 bases from V and 6 bases from J, with 9 bases between. Germline V gene lookup returns CDR1 SQVTM and CDR2 ANQGSEA. CDR3 DNA sequence: TGCAGCTTCCGGGGGGATACGCAGTATTTT. It encodes CSFRGDTQYF.

This sequence joins TRBV2 and TRBJ1-1; D unresolved. V was pared by 5 bases and J by 3 bases, with 22 bases between. Per germline, CDR1 SNHLY and CDR2 FYNNEI. This CDR3 has 17 residues. The CDR3: CASSRSEMEGKDTEAFF. Here the CDR3 DNA reads TGTGCCAGCAGTCGGTCGGAGATGGAGGGTAAGGACACTGAAGCTTTCTTT.

This clonotype was seen repeatedly, ten times or more. The chain uses TRBV5-1 and TRBJ1-1; D is perhaps TRBD1 (5 bases). The germline gives CDR1 SGHRS, CDR2 YFSETQ. The CDR3 runs 13 residues. Trimming removed 0 bases at V and 5 bases at J, with 8 bases between. The CDR3 protein is CASSLGGSTEAFF. Written as DNA, the CDR3 is TGCGCCAGCAGCTTGGGGGGGAGTACTGAAGCTTTCTTT.

This clonotype was seen many times. This chain joins TRBV7-9 and TRBJ1-1, with D unclear. Trimming removed 2 bases at V and 5 bases at J, with 15 bases between. The CDR3 is 15 amino acids. The germline V gene encodes CDR1 SEHNR and CDR2 FQNEAQ (reference sequence). The CDR3 loop reads CASSLYRVGDTEAFF. The CDR3 DNA follows: TGTGCCAGCAGCTTATATCGGGTGGGAGATACTGAAGCTTTCTTT.

The chain uses TRBV19 and TRBJ2-6, with unresolved D. Trimming took off 9 bases at V and 0 bases at J, with 12 bases between the two ends. Germline V CDR1 and CDR2: LNHDA, SQIVND (reference sequence). CDR3 length: 15 amino acids. CDR3 coding DNA: TGTGCCAGCTCCCCTCTTTACTCTGGGGCCAACGTCCTGACTTTC. Protein: CASSPLYSGANVLTF.

This clonotype was seen at least ten times. V usage is TRBV2 and J usage is TRBJ2-5; D is ambiguous. V lost 7 bases and J 5 bases, leaving 11 bases between the germline ends. The germline V gene has CDR1 SNHLY and CDR2 FYNNEI. This CDR3 spans 12 amino acids. The CDR3 spells CASKSVGETQYF. The CDR3 DNA reads TGTGCCAGCAAGAGTGTGGGGGAGACCCAGTACTTC.

This clonotype was recorded only once. The chain employs TRBV2 and TRBJ2-7; TRBD1 matches 8 bases. V dropped 5 bases and J dropped 3; count of bases not matched to a gene: 9. The CDR3 spans 15 residues. Germline CDR1 reads SNHLY; CDR2 reads FYNNEI. The CDR3 spells CASSPGQGSVYEQYF. CDR3 bases: TGTGCCAGCAGTCCCGGACAGGGAAGTGTCTACGAGCAGTACTTC.

This clonotype has only a few counts. A read error may explain this, as a much larger clone is one base away. The rearrangement uses TRBV6-1 and TRBJ1-2; D gene unclear. Germline CDR1 is MNHNS and CDR2 is SASEGT. The germline V and J ends were trimmed by 4 bases and 1 base, with 7 bases remaining between them. The CDR3 covers 13 residues. The CDR3 DNA reads TGTGCCAGCAGTGTGGGAGATAACTATGGCTACACCTTC. Protein sequence: CASSVGDNYGYTF.

The J gene is TRBJ2-6, the V gene TRBV12-5; 10 bases line up with TRBD1. This CDR3 contains 17 residues. CDR1 is LGHNT, CDR2 FRNRAP, per germline. Trimming removed 6 bases from V and 0 bases from J; junction bases left unmatched: 5. The CDR3 loop reads CASGPGQGNSGANVLTF. CDR3 nucleotide sequence: TGTGCTAGTGGACCGGGACAGGGGAACTCTGGGGCCAACGTCCTGACTTTC.

This clonotype showed up many times. The V call is TRBV6-1, the J call TRBJ1-2; D is perhaps TRBD1 (5 bases). With 7 bases removed from V and 8 bases from J, the gap between germline ends came to 20 bases. From germline, CDR1 is MNHNS and CDR2 SASEGT. There are 14 residues in the CDR3. CDR3: CASTSSGGVGGYTF. CDR3 sequence (DNA): TGTGCCAGCACATCCTCGGGGGGGGTAGGAGGCTACACCTTC.

This clonotype has ten or more counts. The chain has TRBV6-1 and TRBJ2-7, with 7 bases lining up with TRBD2. V gave up 7 bases and J gave up 7 bases; unmatched junction bases: 7. The CDR3 has 12 amino acids. Per the germline V gene, CDR1 is MNHNS and CDR2 is SASEGT. The CDR3 DNA sequence: TGTGCCAGCATTGCGGGAGCGGGGGAGCAGTACTTC. This sequence encodes CASIAGAGEQYF.

The chain uses TRBV12-5 and TRBJ2-3; weak D call: TRBD1 (6 bases). Looked up from germline, CDR1 is LGHNT and CDR2 is FRNRAP. The CDR3 extends over 13 amino acids. V was clipped by 9 bases and J by 0 bases, with 10 bases between them. CDR3 sequence reads: CASVQGSTDTQYF. The CDR3 DNA sequence: TGTGCTAGCGTTCAGGGGAGCACAGATACGCAGTATTTT.